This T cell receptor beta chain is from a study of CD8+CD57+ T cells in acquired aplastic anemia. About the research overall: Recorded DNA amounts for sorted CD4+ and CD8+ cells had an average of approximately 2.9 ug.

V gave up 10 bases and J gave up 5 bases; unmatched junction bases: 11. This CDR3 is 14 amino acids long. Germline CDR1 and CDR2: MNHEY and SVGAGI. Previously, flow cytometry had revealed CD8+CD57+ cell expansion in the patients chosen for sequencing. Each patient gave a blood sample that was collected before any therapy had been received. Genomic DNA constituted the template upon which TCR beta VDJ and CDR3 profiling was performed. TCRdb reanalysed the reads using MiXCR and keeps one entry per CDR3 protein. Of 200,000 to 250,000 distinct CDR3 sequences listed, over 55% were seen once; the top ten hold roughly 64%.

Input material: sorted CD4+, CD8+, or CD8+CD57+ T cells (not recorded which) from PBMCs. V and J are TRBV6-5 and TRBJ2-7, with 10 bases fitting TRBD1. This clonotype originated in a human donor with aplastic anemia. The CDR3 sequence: CAITPGQGFNEQYF. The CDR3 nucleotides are TGTGCCATCACCCCGGGACAGGGGTTCAACGAGCAGTACTTC.